This T cell receptor (beta chain) is drawn from a study of blood T cell repertoires in COVID-19. Study-wide background: In each case, the material was cDNA or gDNA derived from T cells, B-cell-depleted T cells, or PBMCs.

The CDR3 covers 13 residues. Germline assignment: CDR1 MNHEY and CDR2 SVGAGI. Losses at the gene ends were 5 bases for V and 4 bases for J; bases not matched to a gene: 3. Clones were read by immunoSEQ multiplex PCR, and TCRdb kept only the in-frame ones, dropping some. The sample has 300,000 to 450,000 clones; approximately 80% are singletons. This clonotype originated in a human donor with acute or convalescent COVID-19. The donor label of this sample is uncertain. The rearrangement joins TRBV6-5 to TRBJ1-2; 8 nucleotides line up with TRBD1. Material: peripheral blood. Here the CDR3 reads CASSLGQVYGYTF. The CDR3 nucleotides are TGTGCCAGCAGTCTGGGACAGGTCTATGGCTACACCTTC.